This T cell receptor beta chain was captured by sequencing in a study of cytomegalovirus exposure and HLA in healthy donors. For this clone: What it binds is not known.

Study conclusions and caveats: Some V segments (TRBV6-2 and TRBV6-3 among them) were excluded as indistinguishable. Most of the TCR beta V segments (in an earlier analysis) were productive either about 87% or about 30% of the time.

Primers for the PCR totalled 60 Vbeta and 13 Jbeta. Repertoires were generated with immunoSEQ multiplex PCR, while TCRdb's copy carries only in-frame clones and drops some. The sample shows 160,000 or so clones, about 80% of them seen only once. Losses at the gene ends were 4 bases for V and 7 bases for J; bases not matched to a gene: 10. There are 16 residues in the CDR3. CDR1 is MNHEY, CDR2 SVGAGI, per germline. This chain connects TRBV6-5 to TRBJ2-2; 9 bases align to TRBD2. Sequencing was carried out using PBMCs. The clonotype comes from a man in his forties in good health and CMV-seronegative. For the CDR3, the DNA is TGTGCCAGCAGTTTCCTTAGCGGGAGAATTGGCGGGGAGCTGTTTTTT. It specifies CASSFLSGRIGGELFF.